This T cell receptor (beta chain) originates from a study of radiotherapy plus CTLA-4 blockade in lung cancer. In the study overall: 15% to 20% of patients responded objectively, and 31% achieved disease control. General study results and limits: How blood T cell clones changed early, along with interferon-beta, reportedly forecast response best. Following radiotherapy plus ipilimumab, tumor-derived TCR clones expanded in the blood.

Regarding this clone: Antigen specificity is unknown.

Assay: immunoSEQ multiplex PCR; the TCRdb copy retains only in-frame clones and omits some. The sample lists about 80,000 clones, less than 85% occurring once. Those with chemo-refractory metastatic non-small-cell lung cancer were treated with focal radiation combined with CTLA-4 blockade using ipilimumab. Germline V lookup: CDR1 SGHAT, CDR2 FQNNGV. V gave up 6 bases and J gave up 0 bases, with 17 bases separating them. The CDR3 is 16 residues long. The rearrangement links TRBV11-2 to TRBJ1-1, with a tentative D call TRBD1 (6 bases). The source is a human donor with non-small cell lung cancer who had stable disease on radiotherapy plus ipilimumab. The material was peripheral blood, obtained from a patient treated with radiotherapy plus ipilimumab. CDR3 nucleotide sequence: TGTGCCAGCAGTCCTACCAGGGGCAGCATGAACACTGAAGCTTTCTTT. This codes for CASSPTRGSMNTEAFF.